The 5 T cell receptor beta chains presented below share a single source sample, sequenced in a study of PD-L1 blockade in urothelial cancer. The time point is: peripheral blood 6 weeks after treatment start. Libraries were prepared by immunoSEQ multiplex PCR; TCRdb keeps only in-frame clonotypes and omits some of them. The table has tens of thousands of clones, around 85% seen once. This specimen consisted of PBMCs, obtained around atezolizumab (anti-PD-L1) treatment. These receptor sequences come from a man between 60 and 75 years old with urothelial cancer.

The rearrangement uses TRBV29-1 and TRBJ1-1; unclear D gene. The CDR3 is 13 amino acids. Germline CDR1 and CDR2: SQVTM and ANQGSEA. V gave up 4 bases and J gave up 0 bases, with 9 bases separating them. In DNA form, the CDR3 reads TGCAGCGTTGTGAGCAGGTTGAACACTGAAGCTTTCTTT. Its translation is CSVVSRLNTEAFF.

This chain joins TRBV5-6 and TRBJ2-5, with TRBD2 matching over 12 bases. Germline V gene sequence: CDR1 SGHDT, CDR2 YYEEEE. The CDR3 covers 18 residues. Losses at the gene ends were 0 bases for V and 2 bases for J; bases not matched to a gene: 8. The CDR3 reads CASSLAGLAGGRQETQYF. DNA of the CDR3: TGTGCCAGCAGCTTGGCCGGTCTAGCGGGGGGGCGACAAGAGACCCAGTACTTC. The full variable domain, in which reference TRBV5-6 and TRBJ2-5 provide the parts outside the CDR3, is DAGVTQSPTHLIKTRGQQVTLRCSPKSGHDTVSWYQQALGQGPQFIFQYYEEEERQRGNFPDRFSGHQFPNYSSELNVNALLLGDSALYLCASSLAGLAGGRQETQYFGPGTRLLVL.

This clone was detected only once. The chain joins TRBV6-5 to TRBJ1-4; TRBD1 matches at 8 bases. Per germline, CDR1 MNHEY and CDR2 SVGAGI. The CDR3 extends over 12 amino acids. With V trimmed by 6 bases and J by 7 bases, 1 base remained unmatched. The CDR3 sequence is CASRDRGEKLFF. The DNA of the CDR3 is TGTGCCAGCAGAGACAGGGGTGAAAAACTGTTTTTT.

This rearrangement joins TRBV6-4 to TRBJ1-2; D is unresolved. The CDR3 is made up of 13 amino acids. V dropped 2 bases and J dropped 1 base, with 5 bases sitting between them. Germline V lookup: CDR1 MRHNA, CDR2 SNTAGT. Here the CDR3 DNA reads TGTGCCAGCAGTGACCAAAATAACTATGGCTACACCTTC. As protein: CASSDQNNYGYTF.

This clone has more than one count but fewer than ten. The chain recombines TRBV7-2 with TRBJ1-4, with 12 bases matching TRBD1. With 6 bases clipped from V and 2 bases from J, the junction kept 4 bases outside the gene matches. CDR3 length: 16 amino acids. Germline V gives CDR1 SGHTA, CDR2 FQGNSA. CDR3 region: CASRSGTGGTNEKLFF. CDR3 DNA sequence: TGTGCCAGCAGATCAGGGACAGGGGGCACTAATGAAAAACTGTTTTTT.